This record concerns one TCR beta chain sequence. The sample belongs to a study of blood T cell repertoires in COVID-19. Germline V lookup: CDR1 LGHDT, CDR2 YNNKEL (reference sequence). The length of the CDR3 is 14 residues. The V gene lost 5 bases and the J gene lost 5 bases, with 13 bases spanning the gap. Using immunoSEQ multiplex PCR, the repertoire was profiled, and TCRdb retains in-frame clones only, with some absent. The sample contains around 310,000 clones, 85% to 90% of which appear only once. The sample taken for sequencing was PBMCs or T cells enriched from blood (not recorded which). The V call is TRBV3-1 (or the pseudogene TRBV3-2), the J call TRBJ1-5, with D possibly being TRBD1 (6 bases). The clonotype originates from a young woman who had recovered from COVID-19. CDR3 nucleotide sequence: TGTGCCAGCAGCGCAGGGGCCGTGGATCAGCCCCAGCATTTT. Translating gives CASSAGAVDQPQHF.